This T cell receptor (beta chain) was observed in a study of CD4+ T cells in melanoma. Study-level points and caveats: A reported correlation linked neoantigen-specific CD4+ T cells to CD8+, macrophage and B cell function. Reportedly, melanoma neoantigen-specific CD4+ T cells showed varied differentiation states.

Generated by immunoSEQ multiplex PCR, the TCRdb table keeps only in-frame clones and is missing some. The table shows fewer than 150,000 clones, with around 90% occurring only once. In the case of this clone: Its target is unknown.

The CDR3 is made up of 15 amino acids. After removal of 4 bases from V and 8 bases from J, the junction contained 7 bases not matched to a gene. Germline values: CDR1 SGHDT, CDR2 YYEEEE. The gene calls are TRBV5-6 and TRBJ1-6, with 9 bases lining up with TRBD1. The receptor was derived from a human donor with melanoma. The CDR3, as DNA: TGTGCCAGCAGCGCCGGACAGGGGATATATTCACCCCTCCACTTT. It encodes CASSAGQGIYSPLHF.